Detailed here is one T cell receptor beta chain. The data derive from a study of control samples from healthy donors and cancer patients. The CDR3 has 14 amino acids. Trimming took 8 bases from V and 1 from J, leaving 11 bases between them. CDR1 is SNHLY, CDR2 FYNNEI, per germline. Produced via immunoSEQ multiplex PCR; TCRdb's table is partial and in-frame only. This table holds 100,000 to 150,000 clones, approximately 90% found once. V and J are TRBV2 and TRBJ2-2; D uncertain. The sequenced sample was blood. The sequence was collected from a man between 18 and 29 years old in good health. The DNA for the CDR3 is TGTGCCAGCTTGGAACAGCTGAACACCGGGGAGCTGTTTTTT. Its protein product is CASLEQLNTGELFF. The full variable domain, in which reference TRBV2 and TRBJ2-2 provide the parts outside the CDR3, is EPEVTQTPSHQVTQMGQEVILRCVPISNHLYFYWYRQILGQKVEFLVSFYNNEISEKSEIFDDQFSVERPDGSNFTLKIRSTKLEDSAMYFCASLEQLNTGELFFGEGSRLTVL.